This T cell receptor (beta chain) was sequenced in a study of blood T cell repertoires in COVID-19. Across the study: PBMCs, B-cell-depleted T cells, or T cells were the source of the cDNA or gDNA that made up the material.

Original methodology: Reference gene primers were amplified, and this amplification served to estimate nucleated cell counts. Libraries were prepared by immunoSEQ multiplex PCR; TCRdb keeps only in-frame clonotypes and omits some of them. Clonal size and the V and J genes are those of that table, whereas D and trimming came from the DNA. The sample holds roughly 420,000 clones, roughly 90% seen once. The CDR3 extends over 16 amino acids. Trimming pared 4 bases from V and 1 base from J, leaving 17 bases between. Germline CDR1 reads SGDLS; CDR2 reads YYNGEE. The source of this sequence is a woman aged 30 to 39 with acute COVID-19. The J gene is TRBJ2-5, the V gene TRBV9; D may be TRBD1 (6 bases). The sequenced material came from PBMCs or T cells enriched from blood (not recorded which). The CDR3 DNA reads TGTGCCAGCAGCACAGATAGTGGGGGCCCCCAAGAGACCCAGTACTTC. Its translation is CASSTDSGGPQETQYF.